Listed here are 31 T cell receptor beta chains from one sample, sequenced in a study of T cells in localized non-small cell lung cancer. The method was immunoSEQ multiplex PCR; TCRdb's version includes in-frame clones alone and lacks a portion of them. The sample lists 45,000 to 60,000 clones, more than 80% seen once, with about 5.6% in the top ten. The starting material was peripheral blood, obtained before any cancer treatment. The receptors here all came from a woman aged 40-75 years with stage I lung adenocarcinoma.

The V and J genes are TRBV9 and TRBJ1-6; no definite D call. The CDR3 sequence is 13 residues long. V shed 3 bases and J shed 9 bases, with 10 bases lying between them. Germline V gene sequence: CDR1 SGDLS, CDR2 YYNGEE. The DNA for the CDR3 is TGTGCCAGCAGCGGTGAGTTTAGTTCACCCCTCCACTTT. This codes for CASSGEFSSPLHF.

This rearrangement joins TRBV7-7 to TRBJ2-1; TRBD2 agrees at 11 bases. This CDR3 contains 17 residues. J was trimmed by 5 bases and V by 4 bases; bases with no gene match: 10. The germline V gene has CDR1 SSHAT and CDR2 FNYEAQ (reference sequence). The CDR3 bases are TGTGCCAGCAGCTGGCCGGGGCTAGCGGGGGGAAACAATGAGCAGTTCTTC. It yields the protein CASSWPGLAGGNNEQFF.

In its sample, this clone was seen a few times. V usage is TRBV5-1 and J usage is TRBJ1-4; unclear D gene. V shed 0 bases and J shed 7 bases, with 7 bases lying between them. This CDR3 comprises 13 residues. Germline V gene sequence: CDR1 SGHRS, CDR2 YFSETQ. The CDR3 spells CASSLEVGEKLFF. Here the CDR3 DNA reads TGCGCCAGCAGCTTGGAAGTAGGTGAAAAACTGTTTTTT.

This clone was recorded once. The chain employs TRBV5-1 and TRBJ1-2; no reliable D call. CDR3 size: 13 residues. V was trimmed by 7 bases and J by 4 bases, leaving 14 bases between them. Germline CDR1 reads SGHRS; CDR2 reads YFSETQ. CDR3 DNA: TGCGCCAGCTCCGGACTTCTGAGCTATGGCTACACCTTC. Residues: CASSGLLSYGYTF.

This clone has only one observation. The V gene is TRBV19, the J gene TRBJ2-2; D may be TRBD1 (6 bases). This CDR3 contains 17 residues. Germline CDR1 is LNHDA and CDR2 is SQIVND (reference sequence). The germline V and J ends were trimmed by 3 bases and 0 bases, with 14 bases remaining between them. DNA of the CDR3: TGTGCCAGTAGTATGGAACCGGGACACTCGAACACCGGGGAGCTGTTTTTT. This sequence encodes CASSMEPGHSNTGELFF.

This clone was counted between two and nine times. The rearrangement joins TRBV10-2 to TRBJ1-2; 8 nucleotides align to TRBD1. The CDR3 has 12 amino acids. Trimming removed 5 bases from V and 5 bases from J; junction bases left unmatched: 1. Germline V gene lookup returns CDR1 WSHSY and CDR2 SAAADI. For the CDR3, the DNA is TGCGCCAGCAGTCAGGGGGCATATGGCTACACCTTC. Protein sequence: CASSQGAYGYTF.

The rearrangement uses TRBV30 and TRBJ1-1, with TRBD1 matching 10 bases. Germline V CDR1 and CDR2: GTSNPN, SVGIG (reference sequence). The ends lost 3 bases at V and 5 bases at J; junction bases unmatched: 6. The CDR3 spans 14 residues. CDR3 sequence reads: CAWRVDRGMTEAFF. The CDR3 DNA follows: TGTGCCTGGAGGGTGGACAGGGGGATGACTGAAGCTTTCTTT. Drawing the rest from reference TRBV30 and TRBJ1-1, the complete variable domain is SQTIHQWPATLVQPVGSPLSLECTVEGTSNPNLYWYRQAAGRGLQLLFYSVGIGQISSEVPQNLSASRPQDRQFILSSKKLLLSDSGFYLCAWRVDRGMTEAFFGQGTRLTVV.

The chain combines TRBV7-2 with TRBJ1-5; tentatively, D is TRBD1 (6 bases). Trimming removed 1 base at V and 3 bases at J, with 10 bases between. Germline CDR1 is SGHTA and CDR2 is FQGNSA. CDR3 length equals 15 residues. CDR3 loop: CASSLDRALNQPQHF. In DNA form, the CDR3 reads TGTGCCAGCAGCTTAGACAGGGCCCTCAATCAGCCCCAGCATTTT.

J is TRBJ1-4 and V is TRBV30, with a tentative D call TRBD1 (5 bases). V lost 0 bases, J lost 8 bases, and 19 bases lay in between. CDR1 and CDR2 (germline): GTSNPN, SVGIG (reference sequence). CDR3 length equals 16 residues. CDR3 DNA sequence: TGTGCCTGGAGTGTGGCCGGGACGCCGAAATTCGAAAAACTGTTTTTT. This sequence encodes CAWSVAGTPKFEKLFF.

The chain carries TRBV19 and TRBJ2-7; 7 nucleotides line up with TRBD2. CDR3 length: 15 amino acids. Germline CDR1 LNHDA, CDR2 SQIVND (reference sequence). V was clipped by 3 bases and J by 1 base; unmatched bases: 6. CDR3 region: CASSMGRASSYEQYF. The DNA of the CDR3 is TGTGCCAGTAGTATGGGGAGGGCGTCATCCTACGAGCAGTACTTC.

V gene TRBV6-1 combines with J gene TRBJ1-6; 7 bases are a match to TRBD1. After removal of 6 bases from V and 0 bases from J, the junction contained 2 bases not matched to a gene. Germline lookup yields CDR1 MNHNS and CDR2 SASEGT. There are 15 residues in the CDR3. CDR3 sequence (DNA): TGTGCCAGCAGGGACAGGAGCTCCTATAATTCACCCCTCCACTTT. Protein sequence: CASRDRSSYNSPLHF.

The V and J genes are TRBV28 and TRBJ2-3; D unresolved. The germline gives CDR1 MDHEN, CDR2 SYDVKM. Trimming removed 9 bases at V and 6 bases at J, with 7 bases between. CDR3 length: 10 residues. The CDR3 loop is CASFSDTQYF. CDR3 DNA sequence: TGTGCCAGTTTTAGTGATACGCAGTATTTT.

CDR3 sequence (DNA): TGTGCCAGCAGCTTAGGAGACGGGAGGCGCGAGACCCAGTACTTC. Protein sequence: CASSLGDGRRETQYF. V gene TRBV7-2 combines with J gene TRBJ2-5, with TRBD2 matching over 7 bases. The germline CDR1 and CDR2 sequences are SGHTA and FQGNSA. Germline trimming cut 1 base from V and 5 bases from J; bases unmatched to any gene: 7. The CDR3 is 15 residues long.

The chain uses TRBV6-1 and TRBJ1-6; D not certain. Germline V gives CDR1 MNHNS, CDR2 SASEGT. The V end lost 6 bases, the J end lost 0 bases, and 6 bases lay between the germline ends. The CDR3 runs 14 residues. CDR3 DNA: TGTGCCAGCAGGGACGGCTCCTATAATTCACCCCTCCACTTT. It is translated as CASRDGSYNSPLHF.

This chain joins TRBV10-3 and TRBJ1-1; unclear D gene. V was clipped by 7 bases and J by 3 bases, with 9 bases between them. The CDR3 totals 12 residues. The germline V gene has CDR1 ENHRY and CDR2 SYGVKD. This chain's CDR3 is CAIKRSDTEAFF. CDR3 in DNA: TGTGCCATCAAAAGGAGCGACACTGAAGCTTTCTTT.

The V gene is TRBV7-9, the J gene TRBJ2-7; possible D gene TRBD2, 7 bases. The CDR3 length is 14 residues. CDR1 and CDR2 (germline): SEHNR, FQNEAQ (reference sequence). Trimming removed 5 bases at V and 5 bases at J, with 16 bases between. The CDR3 nucleotides are TGTGCCAGCAGCCCCGTAGGGGGGGGGAACGAGCAGTACTTC. This sequence encodes CASSPVGGGNEQYF.

This clone was detected once. This chain links TRBV2 with TRBJ2-3, with 9 positions matching TRBD1. J was trimmed by 4 bases and V by 4 bases; bases with no gene match: 9. This CDR3 spans 16 amino acids. The germline V gene has CDR1 SNHLY and CDR2 FYNNEI. CDR3 sequence reads: CASSGGQGQYSDTQYF. In DNA form, the CDR3 reads TGTGCCAGCAGTGGGGGACAGGGTCAATATTCAGATACGCAGTATTTT.

The rearrangement uses TRBV6-4 and TRBJ2-1, with 7 nucleotides matching TRBD2. The V gene end was trimmed by 0 bases and the J gene end by 8 bases; junction bases not matched to a gene: 10. In germline, CDR1 is MRHNA, CDR2 SNTAGT. CDR3 length equals 16 residues. The CDR3 bases are TGTGCCAGCAGTGACTCGGGCGGGGGTGCCACGGATGAGCAGTTCTTC. It is translated as CASSDSGGGATDEQFF.

The chain couples TRBV30 to TRBJ2-7, with a possible D match to TRBD1 (5 bases). Germline V lookup: CDR1 GTSNPN, CDR2 SVGIG (reference sequence). V lost 2 bases, J lost 1 base, and 12 bases lay in between. This CDR3 has 14 amino acids. CDR3: CAWSSTVLSYEQYF. The CDR3 DNA reads TGTGCCTGGAGTTCGACAGTTCTTTCCTACGAGCAGTACTTC.

The chain combines TRBV5-6 with TRBJ2-7; TRBD1 aligns across 9 bases. After removal of 4 bases from V and 4 bases from J, the junction contained 6 bases not matched to a gene. Germline V CDR1 and CDR2: SGHDT, YYEEEE. This CDR3 has 14 residues. CDR3: CASSPGQGRYEQYF. CDR3 DNA: TGTGCCAGCAGCCCGGGACAGGGCCGGTACGAGCAGTACTTC.

This rearrangement joins TRBV7-6 to TRBJ2-5; D uncertain. V lost 0 bases and J lost 1, with 9 bases in between. CDR1 and CDR2 (germline): SGHVS, FNYEAQ. The CDR3 runs 15 residues. The CDR3 reads CASSLASRSQETQYF. CDR3 DNA sequence: TGTGCCAGCAGCTTAGCGTCGCGGAGCCAAGAGACCCAGTACTTC.

The rearrangement joins TRBV4-1 to TRBJ1-2; 10 nucleotides match TRBD1. The germline CDR1 and CDR2 sequences are MGHRA and YSYEKL. The CDR3 length is 15 residues. V shed 3 bases, J shed 4 bases, and the junction held 5 bases outside the gene matches. CDR3 bases: TGCGCCAGCAGCCAGACAGGGGGCGCATCCTATGGCTACACCTTC. It encodes CASSQTGGASYGYTF.

The rearrangement joins TRBV14 to TRBJ2-5; TRBD1 is a possible D gene (8 bases). Germline V CDR1 and CDR2: SGHDN, FVKESK. V lost 4 bases and J lost 5, with 11 bases in between. The CDR3 length is 13 residues. The CDR3 nucleotides are TGTGCCAGCAGCCCACAGGGGGGGGAGACCCAGTACTTC. Its translation: CASSPQGGETQYF.

The chain couples TRBV7-2 to TRBJ1-2; 7 nucleotides agree with TRBD1. V shed 5 bases, J shed 4 bases, and the junction held 7 bases outside the gene matches. The CDR3 has 14 residues. Germline V gives CDR1 SGHTA, CDR2 FQGNSA. As DNA, the CDR3 is TGTGCCAGCAGCCCCCGACAGGGAGGCTATGGCTACACCTTC. Amino acids: CASSPRQGGYGYTF.

This rearrangement joins TRBV6-1 to TRBJ1-2; 7 bases are a match to TRBD1. Trimming removed 3 bases from V and 6 bases from J; junction bases left unmatched: 7. Germline V gene lookup returns CDR1 MNHNS and CDR2 SASEGT. CDR3 size: 14 residues. The CDR3 sequence: CASSDGRGKDGYTF. Written as DNA, the CDR3 is TGTGCCAGCAGTGACGGCAGGGGGAAAGATGGCTACACCTTC.

The chain recombines TRBV18 with TRBJ2-7; 9 bases line up with TRBD1. CDR1 is KGHSH and CDR2 is LQKENI in the germline V gene. The CDR3 has 14 residues. Trimming removed 3 bases from V and 6 bases from J; junction bases left unmatched: 6. CDR3 nucleotide sequence: TGTGCCAGCTCACCGGGACAGGGTAAAAGCGAGCAGTACTTC. Translation gives CASSPGQGKSEQYF.

V and J are TRBV30 and TRBJ2-6, with D possibly TRBD1 on 5 matching bases. Per germline, CDR1 GTSNPN and CDR2 SVGIG (reference sequence). The CDR3 has 19 amino acids. Trimming left V 1 base short and J 0 bases short, with 19 bases between. The CDR3 DNA reads as TGTGCCTGGAGTGCTCTTAGGGCAGGGATGACCTCTGGGGCCAACGTCCTGACTTTC. The encoded protein is CAWSALRAGMTSGANVLTF.

The chain combines TRBV18 with TRBJ1-1; 7 bases are shared with TRBD1. Unmatched junction bases numbered 6, after V lost 3 bases and J lost 8 bases. Germline V gene sequence: CDR1 KGHSH, CDR2 LQKENI. The CDR3 sequence is 13 residues long. Here the CDR3 reads CASSPGRGIEAFF. The CDR3, as DNA: TGTGCCAGCTCACCCGGCAGGGGGATCGAAGCTTTCTTT.

The gene calls are TRBV6-1 and TRBJ2-7; TRBD2 aligns across 12 bases. Germline CDR1 is MNHNS and CDR2 is SASEGT. The V segment lost 6 bases and the J segment 5 bases; nucleotides outside the gene matches: 8. The CDR3 totals 15 residues. The CDR3 DNA reads as TGTGCCAGCAGAGCTAGCGGGGGGGCCTTCCACGAGCAGTACTTC. Translated: CASRASGGAFHEQYF.

The chain couples TRBV5-6 to TRBJ2-5, with D uncertain. The V end lost 0 bases, the J end lost 3 bases, and 9 bases lay between the germline ends. This CDR3 spans 14 amino acids. The V gene's germline CDR1 is SGHDT and CDR2 YYEEEE. CDR3 nucleotide sequence: TGTGCCAGCAGCTTGGACCAGTTGGAAGAGACCCAGTACTTC. Translation: CASSLDQLEETQYF. Looking up the rest from reference TRBV5-6 and TRBJ2-5 gives the full variable domain: DAGVTQSPTHLIKTRGQQVTLRCSPKSGHDTVSWYQQALGQGPQFIFQYYEEEERQRGNFPDRFSGHQFPNYSSELNVNALLLGDSALYLCASSLDQLEETQYFGPGTRLLVL.

V and J are TRBV5-4 and TRBJ2-7; TRBD1 aligns across 7 bases. Germline-derived CDR1 and CDR2 are SGHNT and YYREEE (reference sequence). The CDR3 consists of 13 residues. V lost 0 bases and J lost 4; bases outside the gene matches: 1. The CDR3 is CASSLEQGYEQYF. As DNA, the CDR3 is TGTGCCAGCAGCTTGGAACAGGGGTACGAGCAGTACTTC.